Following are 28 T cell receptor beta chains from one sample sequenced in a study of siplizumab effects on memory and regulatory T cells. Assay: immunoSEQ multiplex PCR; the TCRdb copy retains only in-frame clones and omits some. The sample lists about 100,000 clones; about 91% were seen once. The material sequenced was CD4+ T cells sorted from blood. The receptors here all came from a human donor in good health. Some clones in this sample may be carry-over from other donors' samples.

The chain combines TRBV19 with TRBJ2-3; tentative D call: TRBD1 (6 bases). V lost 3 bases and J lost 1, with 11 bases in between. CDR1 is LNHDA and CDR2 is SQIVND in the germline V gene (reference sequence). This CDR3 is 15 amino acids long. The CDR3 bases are TGTGCCAGTAGTATCAACAGGGCCCGCACAGATACGCAGTATTTT. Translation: CASSINRARTDTQYF.

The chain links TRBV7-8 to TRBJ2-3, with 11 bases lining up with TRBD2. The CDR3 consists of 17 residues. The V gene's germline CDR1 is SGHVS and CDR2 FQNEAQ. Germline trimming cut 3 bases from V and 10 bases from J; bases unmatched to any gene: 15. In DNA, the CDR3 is TGTGCCAGCAGCTTTAGGCGTGTACTAGCGGGAGTCCGCGCGCAGTATTTT. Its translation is CASSFRRVLAGVRAQYF.

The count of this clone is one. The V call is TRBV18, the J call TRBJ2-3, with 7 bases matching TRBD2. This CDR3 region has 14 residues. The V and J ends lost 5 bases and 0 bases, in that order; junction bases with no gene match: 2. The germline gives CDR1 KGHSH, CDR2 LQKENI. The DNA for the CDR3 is TGTGCCAGCTCATCTAGCGGAAGCACAGATACGCAGTATTTT. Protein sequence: CASSSSGSTDTQYF.

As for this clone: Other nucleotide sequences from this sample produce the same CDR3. The CDR3 DNA reads TGTGCCAGCAGTTACTTACAGGGAACCGGGGAGCTGTTTTTT. Translated, it gives CASSYLQGTGELFF. The chain has TRBV6-5 and TRBJ2-2, with D possibly TRBD1 on 6 matching bases. The V gene lost 1 base and the J gene lost 5 bases, with 8 bases spanning the gap. This CDR3 region has 14 residues. Germline V lookup: CDR1 MNHEY, CDR2 SVGAGI.

This CDR3 is CASRKVGEKETYNEQFF. The CDR3, as DNA: TGTGCCAGCAGAAAAGTGGGCGAGAAAGAAACCTACAATGAGCAGTTCTTC. This chain connects TRBV11-2 to TRBJ2-1; D gene ambiguous. The CDR3 has 17 amino acids. Germline lookup yields CDR1 SGHAT and CDR2 FQNNGV. V lost 6 bases, J lost 2 bases, and 20 bases lay in between.

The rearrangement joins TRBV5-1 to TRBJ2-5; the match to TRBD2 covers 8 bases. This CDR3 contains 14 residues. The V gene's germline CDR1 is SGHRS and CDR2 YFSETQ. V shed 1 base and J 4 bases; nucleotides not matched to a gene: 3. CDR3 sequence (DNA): TGCGCCAGCAGCTTGCGCCTAGCGGGAGAGACCCAGTACTTC. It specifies CASSLRLAGETQYF.

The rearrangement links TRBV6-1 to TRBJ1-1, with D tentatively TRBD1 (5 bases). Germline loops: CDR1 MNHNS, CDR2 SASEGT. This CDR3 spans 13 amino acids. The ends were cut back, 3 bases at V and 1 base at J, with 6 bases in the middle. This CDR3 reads CASSETENTEAFF. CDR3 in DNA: TGTGCCAGCAGTGAGACAGAGAACACTGAAGCTTTCTTT.

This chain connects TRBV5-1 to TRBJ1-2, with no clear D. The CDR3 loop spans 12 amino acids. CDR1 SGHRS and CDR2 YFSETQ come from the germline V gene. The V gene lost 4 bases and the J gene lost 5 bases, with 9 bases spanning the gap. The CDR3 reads CASSPSGYGYTF. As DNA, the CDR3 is TGCGCCAGCAGCCCTAGCGGATATGGCTACACCTTC.

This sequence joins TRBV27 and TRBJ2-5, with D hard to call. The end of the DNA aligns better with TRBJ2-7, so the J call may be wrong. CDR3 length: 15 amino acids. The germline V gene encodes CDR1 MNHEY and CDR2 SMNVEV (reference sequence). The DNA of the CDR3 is TGTGCCAGCAGTTTAACGATAGCTGGTACCTACGAGCAGTACTTC. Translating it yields CASSLTIAGTYEQYF.

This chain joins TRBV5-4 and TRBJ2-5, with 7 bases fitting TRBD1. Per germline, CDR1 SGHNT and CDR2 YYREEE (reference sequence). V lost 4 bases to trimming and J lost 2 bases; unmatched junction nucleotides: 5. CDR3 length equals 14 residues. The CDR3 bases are TGTGCCAGCAGCCGACAGGGAAAACAAGAGACCCAGTACTTC. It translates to CASSRQGKQETQYF. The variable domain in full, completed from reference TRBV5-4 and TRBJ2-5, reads ETGVTQSPTHLIKTRGQQVTLRCSSQSGHNTVSWYQQALGQGPQFIFQYYREEENGRGNFPPRFSGLQFPNYSSELNVNALELDDSALYLCASSRQGKQETQYFGPGTRLLVL.

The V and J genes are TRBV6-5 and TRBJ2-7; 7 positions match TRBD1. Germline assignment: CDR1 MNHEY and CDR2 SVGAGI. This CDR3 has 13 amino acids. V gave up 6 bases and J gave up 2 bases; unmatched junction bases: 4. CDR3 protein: CASRLTGAYEQYF. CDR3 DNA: TGTGCCAGCAGACTTACAGGGGCCTACGAGCAGTACTTC.

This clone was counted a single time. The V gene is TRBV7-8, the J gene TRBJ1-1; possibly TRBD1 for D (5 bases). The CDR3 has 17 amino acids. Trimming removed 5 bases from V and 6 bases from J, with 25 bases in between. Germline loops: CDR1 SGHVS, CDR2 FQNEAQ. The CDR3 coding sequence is TGTGCCAGCAGCCCACGGCAACCGGGACTAACCAGGGCTGAAGCTTTCTTT. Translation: CASSPRQPGLTRAEAFF.

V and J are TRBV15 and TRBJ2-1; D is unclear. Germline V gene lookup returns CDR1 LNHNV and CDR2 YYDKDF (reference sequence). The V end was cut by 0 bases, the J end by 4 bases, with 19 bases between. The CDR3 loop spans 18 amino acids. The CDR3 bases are TGTGCCACCAGCAGAGACCCAAACAAAGGCCTTTTGTACAATGAGCAGTTCTTC. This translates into CATSRDPNKGLLYNEQFF.

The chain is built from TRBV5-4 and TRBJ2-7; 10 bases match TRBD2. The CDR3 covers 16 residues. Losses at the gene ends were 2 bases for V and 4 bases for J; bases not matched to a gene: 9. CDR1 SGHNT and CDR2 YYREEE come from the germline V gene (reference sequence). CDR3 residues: CASSFSAGGPRYEQYF. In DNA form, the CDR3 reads TGTGCCAGCAGCTTCTCAGCGGGAGGGCCTAGGTACGAGCAGTACTTC.

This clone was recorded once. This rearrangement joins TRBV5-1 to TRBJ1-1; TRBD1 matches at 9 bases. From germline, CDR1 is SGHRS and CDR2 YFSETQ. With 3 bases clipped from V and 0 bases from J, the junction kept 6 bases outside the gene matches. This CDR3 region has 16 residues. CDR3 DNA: TGCGCCAGCAGCTGGGGACAGGGAGCTCTGAACACTGAAGCTTTCTTT. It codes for CASSWGQGALNTEAFF.

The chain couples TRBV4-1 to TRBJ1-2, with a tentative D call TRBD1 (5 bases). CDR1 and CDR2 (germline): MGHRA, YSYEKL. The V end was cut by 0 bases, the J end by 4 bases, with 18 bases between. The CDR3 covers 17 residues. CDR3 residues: CASSQEATLTEVYGYTF. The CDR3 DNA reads TGCGCCAGCAGCCAAGAAGCTACGTTGACAGAAGTCTATGGCTACACCTTC.

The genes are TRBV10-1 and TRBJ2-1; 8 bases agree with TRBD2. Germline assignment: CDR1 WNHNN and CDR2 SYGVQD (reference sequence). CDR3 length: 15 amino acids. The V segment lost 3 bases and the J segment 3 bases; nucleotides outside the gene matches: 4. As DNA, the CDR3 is TGCGCCAGCAGTGAAAGGGCGGGAGGCTACAATGAGCAGTTCTTC. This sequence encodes CASSERAGGYNEQFF.

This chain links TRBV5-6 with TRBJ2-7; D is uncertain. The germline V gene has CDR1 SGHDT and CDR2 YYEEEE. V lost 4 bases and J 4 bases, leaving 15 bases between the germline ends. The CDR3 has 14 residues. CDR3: CASSNDGWGYEQYF. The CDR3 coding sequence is TGTGCCAGCAGCAACGACGGTTGGGGTTACGAGCAGTACTTC.

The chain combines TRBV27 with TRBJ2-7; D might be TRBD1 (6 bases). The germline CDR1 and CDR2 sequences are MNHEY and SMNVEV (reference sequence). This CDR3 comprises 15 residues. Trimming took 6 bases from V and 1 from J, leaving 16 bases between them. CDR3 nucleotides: TGTGCCAGCAGGACCGGACAGTTGAGTTCCTACGAGCAGTACTTC. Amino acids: CASRTGQLSSYEQYF.

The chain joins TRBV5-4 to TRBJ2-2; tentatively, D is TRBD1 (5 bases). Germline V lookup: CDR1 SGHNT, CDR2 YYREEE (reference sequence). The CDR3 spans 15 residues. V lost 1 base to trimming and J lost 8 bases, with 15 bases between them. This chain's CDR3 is CASSLLGLRHGELFF. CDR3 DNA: TGTGCCAGCAGCTTGTTGGGGCTACGGCATGGGGAGCTGTTTTTT.

CDR3 sequence reads: CAWSGLGTQYF. The DNA of the CDR3 is TGTGCCTGGAGTGGTTTGGGGACCCAGTACTTC. V gene TRBV30 combines with J gene TRBJ2-5; no clear D gene. Germline lookup yields CDR1 GTSNPN and CDR2 SVGIG (reference sequence). The V end lost 1 base, the J end lost 7 bases, and 7 bases lay between the germline ends. The CDR3 runs to 11 residues.

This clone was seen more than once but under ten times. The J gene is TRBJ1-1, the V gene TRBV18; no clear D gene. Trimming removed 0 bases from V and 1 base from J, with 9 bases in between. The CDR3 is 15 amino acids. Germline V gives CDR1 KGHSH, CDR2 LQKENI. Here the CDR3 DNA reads TGTGCCAGCTCACCACCGGGTCTACAGAACACTGAAGCTTTCTTT. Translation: CASSPPGLQNTEAFF.

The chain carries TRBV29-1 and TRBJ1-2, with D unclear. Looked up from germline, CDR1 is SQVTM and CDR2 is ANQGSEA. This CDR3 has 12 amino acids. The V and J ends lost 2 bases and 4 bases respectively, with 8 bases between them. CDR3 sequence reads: CSVELQLYGYTF. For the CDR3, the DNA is TGCAGCGTTGAACTACAGCTCTATGGCTACACCTTC. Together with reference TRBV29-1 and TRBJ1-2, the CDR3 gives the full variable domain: SAVISQKPSRDICQRGTSLTIQCQVDSQVTMMFWYRQQPGQSLTLIATANQGSEATYESGFVIDKFPISRPNLTFSTLTVSNMSPEDSSIYLCSVELQLYGYTFGSGTRLTVV.

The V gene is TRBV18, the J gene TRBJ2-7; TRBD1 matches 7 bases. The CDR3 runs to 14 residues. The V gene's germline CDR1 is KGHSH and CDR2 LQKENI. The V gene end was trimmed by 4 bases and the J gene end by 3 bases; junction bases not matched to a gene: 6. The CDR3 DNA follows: TGTGCCAGCTCACGGGGGAGACAGGGCTACGAGCAGTACTTC. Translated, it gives CASSRGRQGYEQYF.

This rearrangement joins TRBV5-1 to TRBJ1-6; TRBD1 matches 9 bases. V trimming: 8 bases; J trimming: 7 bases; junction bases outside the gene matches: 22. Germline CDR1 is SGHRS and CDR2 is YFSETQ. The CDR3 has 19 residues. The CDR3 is CARPGQGQGNLVFNSPLHF. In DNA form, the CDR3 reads TGCGCCAGACCCGGCCAAGGACAGGGGAATTTGGTCTTCAATTCACCCCTCCACTTT.

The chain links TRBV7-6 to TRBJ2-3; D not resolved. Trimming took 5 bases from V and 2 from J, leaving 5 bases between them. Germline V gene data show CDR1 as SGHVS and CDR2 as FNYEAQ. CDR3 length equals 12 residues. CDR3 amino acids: CASSRVTDTQYF. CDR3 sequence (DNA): TGTGCCAGCAGCCGGGTCACAGATACGCAGTATTTT.

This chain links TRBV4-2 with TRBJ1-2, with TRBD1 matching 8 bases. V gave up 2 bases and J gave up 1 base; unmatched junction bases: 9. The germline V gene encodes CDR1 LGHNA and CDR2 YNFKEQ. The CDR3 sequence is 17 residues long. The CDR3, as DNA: TGTGCCAGCAGCCAATACCCCGGGACAGGCCTTAACTATGGCTACACCTTC. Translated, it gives CASSQYPGTGLNYGYTF.

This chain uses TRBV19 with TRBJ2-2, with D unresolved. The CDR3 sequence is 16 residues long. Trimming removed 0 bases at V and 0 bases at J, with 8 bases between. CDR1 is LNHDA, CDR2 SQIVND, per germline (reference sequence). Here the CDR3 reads CASSIDVAANTGELFF. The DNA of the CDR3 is TGTGCCAGTAGTATAGATGTGGCGGCGAACACCGGGGAGCTGTTTTTT. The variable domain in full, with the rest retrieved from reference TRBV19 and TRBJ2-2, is DGGITQSPKYLFRKEGQNVTLSCEQNLNHDAMYWYRQDPGQGLRLIYYSQIVNDFQKGDIAEGYSVSREKKESFPLTVTSAQKNPTAFYLCASSIDVAANTGELFFGEGSRLTVL.